The 4 T cell receptor beta chains below come from one sample, sequenced in a study of blood T cell repertoires in COVID-19 (dated by TCRdb to the early 2020s). Library method: the immunoSEQ multiplex PCR assay. As stored in TCRdb, this immuneACCESS dataset retains in-frame rearrangements with V and J assigned. A fraction of the clones does not appear; measured against another copy, unresolved V genes explain less than half of the discrepancy, and the remainder lacks a known reason. In this sample the table shows under 150,000 clones, 75% to 90% of which occur a single time. The ten most abundant clones make up 2.3% of the sample. The source material was PBMCs or T cells enriched from blood (not recorded which). Receptor source: a woman in her forties or fifties who had recovered from COVID-19.

This chain connects TRBV21-1 to TRBJ1-1; the table calls TRBD1, which could not be checked here. TRBV21-1 is a pseudogene. CDR3 size: 17 residues. The CDR3 region is CASSKRDRARMNTEAFF. CDR3 nucleotide sequence: TGTGCCAGCAGCAAAAGGGACAGGGCCAGGATGAACACTGAAGCTTTCTTT.

The CDR3 DNA reads TGTGCCAGCAGCTTGGCCGCAGGTCAAGAGACCCAGTACTTC. It encodes CASSLAAGQETQYF. This sequence joins TRBV5-6 and TRBJ2-5; D uncertain. Germline V lookup: CDR1 SGHDT, CDR2 YYEEEE. The germline V and J ends were trimmed by 0 bases and 2 bases, with 8 bases remaining between them. This CDR3 is built from 14 residues.

This clone was counted only a few times. The rearrangement uses TRBV2 and TRBJ2-1, with 8 bases identical to TRBD1. CDR1 and CDR2 (germline): SNHLY, FYNNEI. This CDR3 has 11 residues. With V trimmed by 7 bases and J by 10 bases, 3 bases remained unmatched. The CDR3 DNA follows: TGTGCCAGCAAAGGACAGGGCGAGCAGTTCTTC. Translated, it gives CASKGQGEQFF.

This chain joins TRBV30 and TRBJ1-6; D is perhaps TRBD1 (6 bases). Germline assignment: CDR1 GTSNPN and CDR2 SVGIG (reference sequence). V shed 4 bases and J shed 5 bases, with 12 bases lying between them. There are 14 residues in the CDR3. DNA of the CDR3: TGTGCCTGGACACAGGGTAATCATAATTCACCCCTCCACTTT. Protein sequence: CAWTQGNHNSPLHF.